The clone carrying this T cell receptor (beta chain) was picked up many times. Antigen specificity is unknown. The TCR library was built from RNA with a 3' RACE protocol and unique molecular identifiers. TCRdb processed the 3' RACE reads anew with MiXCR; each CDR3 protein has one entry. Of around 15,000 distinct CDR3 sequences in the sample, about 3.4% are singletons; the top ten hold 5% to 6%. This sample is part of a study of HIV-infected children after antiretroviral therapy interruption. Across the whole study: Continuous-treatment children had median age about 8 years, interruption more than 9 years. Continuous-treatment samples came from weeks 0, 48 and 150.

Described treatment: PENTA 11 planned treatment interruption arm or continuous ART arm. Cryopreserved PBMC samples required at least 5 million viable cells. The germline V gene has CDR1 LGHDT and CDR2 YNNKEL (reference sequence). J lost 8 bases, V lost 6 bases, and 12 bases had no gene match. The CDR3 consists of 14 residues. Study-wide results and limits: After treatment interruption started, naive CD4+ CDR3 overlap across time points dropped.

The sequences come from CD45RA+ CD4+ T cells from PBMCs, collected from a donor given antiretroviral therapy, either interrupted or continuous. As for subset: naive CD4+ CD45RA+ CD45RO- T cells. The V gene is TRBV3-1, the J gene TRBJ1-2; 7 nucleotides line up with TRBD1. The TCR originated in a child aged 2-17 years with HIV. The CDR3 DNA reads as TGTGCCAGCAGTGGGTTACGACAGGGTGACGGCTACACCTTC. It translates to CASSGLRQGDGYTF. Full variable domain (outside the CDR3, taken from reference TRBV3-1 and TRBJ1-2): DTAVSQTPKYLVTQMGNDKSIKCEQNLGHDTMYWYKQDSKKFLKIMFSYNNKELIINETVPNRFSPKSPDKAHLNLHINSLELGDSAVYFCASSGLRQGDGYTFGSGTRLTVV.